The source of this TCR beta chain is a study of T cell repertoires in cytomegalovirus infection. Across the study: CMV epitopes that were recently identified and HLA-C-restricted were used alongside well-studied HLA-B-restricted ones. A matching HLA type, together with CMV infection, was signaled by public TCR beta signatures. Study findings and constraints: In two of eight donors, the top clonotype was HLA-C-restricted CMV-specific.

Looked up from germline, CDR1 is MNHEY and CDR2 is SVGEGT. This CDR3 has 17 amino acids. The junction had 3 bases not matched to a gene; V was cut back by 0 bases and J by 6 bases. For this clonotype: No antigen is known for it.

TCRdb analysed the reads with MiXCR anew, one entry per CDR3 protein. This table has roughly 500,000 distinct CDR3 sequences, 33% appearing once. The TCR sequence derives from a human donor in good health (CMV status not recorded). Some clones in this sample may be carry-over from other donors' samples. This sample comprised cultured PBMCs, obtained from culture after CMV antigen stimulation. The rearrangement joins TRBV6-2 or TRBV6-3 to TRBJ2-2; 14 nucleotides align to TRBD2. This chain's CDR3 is CASSYSTSGRVAGELFF. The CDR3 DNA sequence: TGTGCCAGCAGTTACTCGACTAGCGGGAGGGTTGCCGGGGAGCTGTTTTTT.